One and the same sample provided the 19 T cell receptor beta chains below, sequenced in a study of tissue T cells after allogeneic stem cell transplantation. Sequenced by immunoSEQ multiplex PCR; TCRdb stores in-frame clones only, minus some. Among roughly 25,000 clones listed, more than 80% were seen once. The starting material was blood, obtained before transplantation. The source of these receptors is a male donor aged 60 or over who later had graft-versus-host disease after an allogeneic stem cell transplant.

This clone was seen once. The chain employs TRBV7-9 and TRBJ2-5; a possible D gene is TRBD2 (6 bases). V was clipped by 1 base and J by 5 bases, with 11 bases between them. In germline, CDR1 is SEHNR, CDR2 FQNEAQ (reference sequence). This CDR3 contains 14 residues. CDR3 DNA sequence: TGTGCCAGCAGCTTAGGGGCTAGCGAGGAGACCCAGTACTTC. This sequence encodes CASSLGASEETQYF.

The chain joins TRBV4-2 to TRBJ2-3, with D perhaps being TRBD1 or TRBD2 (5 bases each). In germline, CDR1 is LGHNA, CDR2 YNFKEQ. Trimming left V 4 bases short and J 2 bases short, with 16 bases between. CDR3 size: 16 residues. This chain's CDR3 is CASSPSGTPYTDTQYF. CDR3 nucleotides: TGTGCCAGCAGCCCATCCGGGACGCCTTACACAGATACGCAGTATTTT.

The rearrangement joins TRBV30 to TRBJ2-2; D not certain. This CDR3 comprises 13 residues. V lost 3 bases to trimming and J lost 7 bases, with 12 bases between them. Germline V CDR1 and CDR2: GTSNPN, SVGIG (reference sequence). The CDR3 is CAWRLRSRGELFF. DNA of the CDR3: TGTGCCTGGAGACTCCGTTCCCGCGGGGAGCTGTTTTTT.

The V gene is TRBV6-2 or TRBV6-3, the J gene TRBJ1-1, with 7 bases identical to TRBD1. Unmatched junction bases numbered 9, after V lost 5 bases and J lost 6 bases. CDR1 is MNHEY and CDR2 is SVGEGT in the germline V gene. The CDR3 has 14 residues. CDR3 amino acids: CASSEGAGPAEAFF. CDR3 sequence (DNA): TGTGCCAGCAGTGAGGGGGCAGGCCCCGCTGAAGCTTTCTTT.

CDR3 protein: CSVGQATGELFF. The CDR3 DNA reads as TGCAGCGTCGGACAGGCCACCGGGGAGCTGTTTTTT. V and J are TRBV29-1 and TRBJ2-2; 7 bases are shared with TRBD1. J lost 4 bases, V lost 6 bases, and 2 bases had no gene match. The CDR3 loop spans 12 amino acids. Germline CDR1 SQVTM, CDR2 ANQGSEA.

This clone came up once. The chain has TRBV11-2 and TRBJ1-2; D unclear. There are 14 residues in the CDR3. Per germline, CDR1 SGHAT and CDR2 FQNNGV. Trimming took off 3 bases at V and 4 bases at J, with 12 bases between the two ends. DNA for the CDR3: TGTGCCAGCAGCTTCCGGGGTTGGGCCTATGGCTACACCTTC. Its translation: CASSFRGWAYGYTF.

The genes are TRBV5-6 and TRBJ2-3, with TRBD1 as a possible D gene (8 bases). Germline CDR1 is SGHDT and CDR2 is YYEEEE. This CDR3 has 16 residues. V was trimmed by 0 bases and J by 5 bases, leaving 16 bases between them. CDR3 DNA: TGTGCCAGCAGCTTGGGGACAGGGAGGGGAGAAGATACGCAGTATTTT. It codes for CASSLGTGRGEDTQYF.

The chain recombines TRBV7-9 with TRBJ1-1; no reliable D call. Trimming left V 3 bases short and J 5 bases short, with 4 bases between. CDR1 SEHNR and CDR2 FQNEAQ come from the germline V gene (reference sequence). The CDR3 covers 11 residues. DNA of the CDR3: TGTGCCAGCAGCTTGGGGACTGAAGCTTTCTTT. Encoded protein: CASSLGTEAFF.

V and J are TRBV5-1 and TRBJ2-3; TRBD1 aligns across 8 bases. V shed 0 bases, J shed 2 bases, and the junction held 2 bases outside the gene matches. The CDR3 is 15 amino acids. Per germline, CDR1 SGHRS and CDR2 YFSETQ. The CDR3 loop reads CASSLGTGLTDTQYF. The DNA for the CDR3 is TGCGCCAGCAGCTTGGGGACAGGGCTCACAGATACGCAGTATTTT. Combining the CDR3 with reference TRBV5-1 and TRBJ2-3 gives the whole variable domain KAGVTQTPRYLIKTRGQQVTLSCSPISGHRSVSWYQQTPGQGLQFLFEYFSETQRNKGNFPGRFSGRQFSNSRSEMNVSTLELGDSALYLCASSLGTGLTDTQYFGPGTRLTVL.

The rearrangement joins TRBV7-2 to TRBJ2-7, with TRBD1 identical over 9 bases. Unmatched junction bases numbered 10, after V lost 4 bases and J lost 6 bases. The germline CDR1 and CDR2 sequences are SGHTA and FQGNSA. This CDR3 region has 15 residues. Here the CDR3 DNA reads TGTGCCAGCAGCTGGTCGGGACAGGGTTCTAGCGAGCAGTACTTC. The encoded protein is CASSWSGQGSSEQYF.

CDR3 sequence: CASSQLNTEAFF. Written as DNA, the CDR3 is TGTGCCAGCAGCCAACTAAACACTGAAGCTTTCTTT. V gene TRBV7-9 combines with J gene TRBJ1-1; D ambiguous. The CDR3 runs 12 residues. Trimming cost V 5 bases and J 2 bases, with 6 bases left between them. Germline V gene sequence: CDR1 SEHNR, CDR2 FQNEAQ (reference sequence). Supplemented by reference TRBV7-9 and TRBJ1-1, the full variable domain reads DTGVSQNPRHKITKRGQNVTFRCDPISEHNRLYWYRQTLGQGPEFLTYFQNEAQLEKSRLLSDRFSAERPKGSFSTLEIQRTEQGDSAMYLCASSQLNTEAFFGQGTRLTVV.

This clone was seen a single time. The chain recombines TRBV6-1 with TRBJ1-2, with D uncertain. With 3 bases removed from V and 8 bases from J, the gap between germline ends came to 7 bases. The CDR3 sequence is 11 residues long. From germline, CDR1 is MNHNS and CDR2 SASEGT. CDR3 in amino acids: CASSDKGGYTF. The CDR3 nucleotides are TGTGCCAGCAGTGACAAGGGCGGCTACACCTTC.

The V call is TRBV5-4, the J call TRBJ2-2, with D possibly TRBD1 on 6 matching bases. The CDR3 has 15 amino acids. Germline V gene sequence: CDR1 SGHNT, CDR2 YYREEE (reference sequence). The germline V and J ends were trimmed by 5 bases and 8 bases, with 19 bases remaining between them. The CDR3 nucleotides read TGTGCCAGCAGGGTTGATACAGGGTATGAGGGGGAGCTGTTTTTT. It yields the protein CASRVDTGYEGELFF.

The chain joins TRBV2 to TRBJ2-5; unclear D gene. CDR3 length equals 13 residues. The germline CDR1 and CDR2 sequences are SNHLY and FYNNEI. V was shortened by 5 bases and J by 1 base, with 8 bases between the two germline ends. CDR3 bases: TGTGCCAGCAGTATACTACGCCAAGAGACCCAGTACTTC. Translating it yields CASSILRQETQYF.

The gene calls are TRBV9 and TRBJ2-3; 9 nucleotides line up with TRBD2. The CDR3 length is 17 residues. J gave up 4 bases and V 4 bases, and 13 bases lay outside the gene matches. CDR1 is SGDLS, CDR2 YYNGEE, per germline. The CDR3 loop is CASSPPGASGTSDTQYF. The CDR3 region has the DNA TGTGCCAGCAGCCCCCCGGGGGCTAGCGGGACCTCAGATACGCAGTATTTT.

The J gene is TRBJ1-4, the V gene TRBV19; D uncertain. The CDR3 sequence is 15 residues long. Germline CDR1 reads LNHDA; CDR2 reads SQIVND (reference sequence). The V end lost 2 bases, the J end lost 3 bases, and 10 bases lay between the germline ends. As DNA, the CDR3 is TGTGCCAGTAGTATACCTGGGGTGGCTAATGAAAAACTGTTTTTT. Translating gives CASSIPGVANEKLFF.

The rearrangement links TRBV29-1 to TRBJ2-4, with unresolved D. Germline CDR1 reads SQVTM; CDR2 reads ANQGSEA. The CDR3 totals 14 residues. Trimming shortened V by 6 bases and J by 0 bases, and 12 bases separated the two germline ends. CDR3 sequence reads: CSVVGPLAKNIQYF. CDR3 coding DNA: TGCAGCGTGGTAGGTCCCCTAGCCAAAAACATTCAGTACTTC.

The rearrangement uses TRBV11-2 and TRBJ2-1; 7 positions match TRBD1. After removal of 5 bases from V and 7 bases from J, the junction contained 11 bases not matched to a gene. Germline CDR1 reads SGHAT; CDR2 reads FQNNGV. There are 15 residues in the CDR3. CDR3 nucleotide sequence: TGTGCCAGCAGCGCACAGGGGATCAGGGGAAATGAGCAGTTCTTC. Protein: CASSAQGIRGNEQFF.

The DNA for the CDR3 is TGTGCCAGCAGCTTGAAGGGAGGTACTGAAGCTTTCTTT. Amino acid sequence: CASSLKGGTEAFF. The chain links TRBV5-4 to TRBJ1-1; unclear D gene. In germline, CDR1 is SGHNT, CDR2 YYREEE (reference sequence). V was cut by 1 base and J by 5 bases, with 9 bases left in between. This CDR3 has 13 residues.